This TCR beta chain was found in a study of control samples from healthy donors and cancer patients. CDR1 SGDLS and CDR2 YYNGEE come from the germline V gene. V was pared by 5 bases and J by 5 bases, with 11 bases of the junction left unmatched. There are 15 residues in the CDR3. The data were produced by immunoSEQ multiplex PCR, yet TCRdb's version contains in-frame clones alone and is incomplete. In the table there are 100,000 to 150,000 clones, 75% to 95% of which are singletons. This clone was counted a single time. The clonotype originates from a man aged 40-49 years in good health. The specimen sequenced was blood. The V and J genes are TRBV9 and TRBJ2-3, with 7 bases that match TRBD2. The CDR3 is CASSASGANGDTQYF. CDR3 bases: TGTGCCAGCAGTGCGAGCGGGGCCAATGGAGATACGCAGTATTTT.